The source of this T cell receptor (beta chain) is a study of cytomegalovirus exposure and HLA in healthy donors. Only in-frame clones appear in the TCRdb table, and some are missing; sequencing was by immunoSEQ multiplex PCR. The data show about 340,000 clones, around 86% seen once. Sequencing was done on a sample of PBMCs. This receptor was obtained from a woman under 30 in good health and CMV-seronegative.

CDR3 nucleotide sequence: TGTGCCAGCAGCTTAGAACAGACTGGAAACACCATATATTTT. As protein: CASSLEQTGNTIYF. The rearrangement joins TRBV11-2 to TRBJ1-3; D unresolved. The CDR3 covers 14 residues. Trimming took off 0 bases at V and 2 bases at J, with 5 bases between the two ends. Germline V gene data show CDR1 as SGHAT and CDR2 as FQNNGV. Supplemented by reference TRBV11-2 and TRBJ1-3, the full variable domain reads EAGVAQSPRYKIIEKRQSVAFWCNPISGHATLYWYQQILGQGPKLLIQFQNNGVVDDSQLPKDRFSAERLKGVDSTLKIQPAKLEDSAVYLCASSLEQTGNTIYFGEGSWLTVV.